A selection of T cell receptor beta chains follows, all from one sample in a study of blood T cells in healthy people across ages. TCRdb re-analysed the 5' RACE reads in MiXCR, keeping a single row per CDR3 protein. This sample has 700,000 to 950,000 distinct CDR3 sequences, with 58% found just once. The material sequenced was blood. Receptors originate from a man aged 30 to 39 in good health. Each CDR3 is given with its conserved first and last residue. D genes are given only for firm matches. A clone size is listed for some rows: how often the clone was seen (once, few, many), or a class if it is expanded.

d_call j_call v_call clone_size cdr3_aa cdr3_nt
. TRBJ2-7 TRBV14 . CASSPWTVYEQYF TGTGCCAGCAGCCCATGGACAGTCTACGAGCAGTACTTC
TRBD1 TRBJ1-2 TRBV7-9 . CASSPIGGTAESYGYTF TGTGCCAGCAGCCCCATTGGAGGGACAGCCGAGAGCTATGGCTACACCTTC
. TRBJ2-1 TRBV6-1 . CASSDPGRAYNEQFF TGTGCCAGCAGTGATCCGGGACGGGCCTACAATGAGCAGTTCTTC
. TRBJ1-2 TRBV6-6 . CASTEVDRIYGYTF TGTGCCAGCACGGAGGTCGACAGGATCTATGGCTACACCTTC
. TRBJ2-7 TRBV4-2 few CASSQVNGDKSEQYF TGTGCCAGCAGCCAAGTAAACGGGGACAAGAGCGAGCAGTACTTC
. TRBJ1-4 TRBV12-3/TRBV12-4 . CASSLDREKLFF TGTGCCAGCAGTTTGGACAGAGAAAAACTGTTTTTT
. TRBJ2-1 TRBV25-1 . CASTGAFGNEQFF TGTGCCAGCACAGGGGCCTTTGGAAATGAGCAGTTCTTC
TRBD2 TRBJ2-7 TRBV4-1 few CASSQETGGAAYEQYF TGCGCCAGCAGCCAAGAAACCGGGGGGGCCGCATACGAGCAGTACTTC
TRBD2 TRBJ2-2 TRBV20-1 . CSARDLGSGVSGELFF TGCAGTGCTAGAGATTTAGGAAGCGGGGTTAGCGGGGAGCTGTTTTTT
. TRBJ2-7 TRBV3-1 . CASSPRVGTRYEQYF TGTGCCAGCAGCCCCCGAGTTGGGACTCGTTACGAGCAGTACTTC
. TRBJ2-1 TRBV3-1 few CASSPPGQAYNEQFF TGTGCCAGCAGCCCCCCGGGCCAGGCCTACAATGAGCAGTTCTTC
TRBD1 TRBJ1-1 TRBV20-1 . CSAPTGGGGTEAFF TGCAGTGCCCCGACAGGGGGCGGGGGGACTGAAGCTTTCTTT
. TRBJ2-6 TRBV5-1 . CASSLMGGAASGANVLTF TGCGCCAGCAGCTTGATGGGGGGGGCGGCATCTGGGGCCAACGTCCTGACTTTC
TRBD2 TRBJ2-7 TRBV7-8 . CASSLAVSKAGAYEQYF TGTGCCAGCAGCTTAGCGGTGTCTAAAGCGGGGGCCTACGAGCAGTACTTC
. TRBJ1-1 TRBV4-2 . CASSQDLGYEAFF TGTGCCAGCAGCCAAGATTTGGGATATGAAGCTTTCTTT